The rows below give T cell receptor beta chains drawn from one sample of a study of blood T cell repertoires in COVID-19. The table came from immunoSEQ multiplex PCR; TCRdb's copy has only in-frame clones and leaves some out. The sample records around 200,000 clones, 80% to 85% being singletons. What was sequenced was peripheral blood. These receptors were collected from a human donor with acute or convalescent COVID-19. The donor label of this sample is uncertain. CDR3s include the opening cysteine and the closing phenylalanine or tryptophan. D genes are given only for firm matches. The size field is filled for only some rows; it gives once, few, many or a size class.

cdr3_nt cdr3_aa v_call d_call j_call clone_size
TGTGCCAGCAGTTACTCGTTTGCGGGAGACGTCGGGGAGCTGTTTTTT CASSYSFAGDVGELFF TRBV6-5 TRBD2 TRBJ2-2 .
TGTGCCAGCAGTGATGCAGGCACTGGAAACACCATATATTTT CASSDAGTGNTIYF TRBV25-1 . TRBJ1-3 once
TGTGCCAGCAGCCTCCGTTCGGACAGGGGGCTTCTCAGCTCCTACAATGAGCAGTTCTTC CASSLRSDRGLLSSYNEQFF TRBV6-6 TRBD1 TRBJ2-1 few
TGTGCCAGCACCAAATCCCTAGTGAGGGAAGGTCAGCCCCAGCATTTT CASTKSLVREGQPQHF TRBV5-5 . TRBJ1-5 .
TGTGCCTGGAGTGTAGGCCTAGCTGGCGGGGAGCTGTTTTTT CAWSVGLAGGELFF TRBV30 . TRBJ2-2 few
TGTGCCAGCAGCTTAGATCTTTCCCGCTCTGGAAACACCATATATTTT CASSLDLSRSGNTIYF TRBV11-2 . TRBJ1-3 .
TGTGCCAGCAGCCACGCCCGGTTTAACGACAATGAGCAGTTCTTC CASSHARFNDNEQFF TRBV11-1 . TRBJ2-1 .
TGTGCCAGCGCTCTCGGACAGGGCTACACCTTC CASALGQGYTF TRBV12-3/TRBV12-4 . TRBJ1-2 .
TGCGCCAGCAGCTTGGGGGGCGTTTTCCTTGAAGCTTTCTTT CASSLGGVFLEAFF TRBV5-1 . TRBJ1-1 few
TGTGCCAGTAGTAGAGAGGGGCGCATGCCTGGAAACACCATATATTTT CASSREGRMPGNTIYF TRBV19 . TRBJ1-3 .
TGTGCCACCAGCAGAGGCGGTGGGGCAGCCGTGGTTCAGCCCCAGCATTTT CATSRGGGAAVVQPQHF TRBV15 . TRBJ1-5 .
TGTGCCAGCTCGCCCCGAACTAGCGGGGGGGCCAGTGAGCAGTTCTTC CASSPRTSGGASEQFF TRBV18 TRBD2 TRBJ2-1 .
TGTGCCAGCAGTCCTATAGACAGGGTTGCTGAAGCTTTCTTT CASSPIDRVAEAFF TRBV7-8 TRBD1 TRBJ1-1 .
TGTGCCAGCTCCCCGGACAGCAATTCACCCCTCCACTTT CASSPDSNSPLHF TRBV18 . TRBJ1-6 .
TGTGCCAGCAGCTTGGTAGCGGGGGAGAACATTCAGTACTTC CASSLVAGENIQYF TRBV11-2 TRBD2 TRBJ2-4 .
TGTGCCAGCAGTATCGGACAGGGTCAACCCCAGCATTTT CASSIGQGQPQHF TRBV12-3/TRBV12-4 TRBD1 TRBJ1-5 .
TGTGCCAGTCGACAGCCTAGCACAGATACGCAGTATTTT CASRQPSTDTQYF TRBV7-9 . TRBJ2-3 .
TGTGCCAGCAGCTTCCGGGCTAGCGGTTCCTACGAGCAGTACTTC CASSFRASGSYEQYF TRBV7-8 TRBD2 TRBJ2-7 .